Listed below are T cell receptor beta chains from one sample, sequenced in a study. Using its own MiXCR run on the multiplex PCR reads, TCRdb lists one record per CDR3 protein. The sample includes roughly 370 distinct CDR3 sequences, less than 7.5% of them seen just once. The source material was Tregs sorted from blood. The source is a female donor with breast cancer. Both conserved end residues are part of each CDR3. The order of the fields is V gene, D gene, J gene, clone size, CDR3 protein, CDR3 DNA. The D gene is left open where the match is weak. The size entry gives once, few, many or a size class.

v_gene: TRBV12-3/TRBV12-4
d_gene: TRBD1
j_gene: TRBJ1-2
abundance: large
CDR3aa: CASKDRQEHGYTF
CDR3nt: TGTGCCAGCAAGGACAGGCAAGAGCATGGCTACACCTTC

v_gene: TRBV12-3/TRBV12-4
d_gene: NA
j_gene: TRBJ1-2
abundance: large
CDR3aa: CASSLTDLGYTF
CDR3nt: TGTGCCAGCAGTTTAACCGATCTGGGCTACACCTTC

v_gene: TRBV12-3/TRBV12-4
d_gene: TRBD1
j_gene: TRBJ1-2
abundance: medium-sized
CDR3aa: CASSWDSYGYTF
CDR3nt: TGTGCCAGCAGTTGGGACAGCTATGGCTACACCTTC

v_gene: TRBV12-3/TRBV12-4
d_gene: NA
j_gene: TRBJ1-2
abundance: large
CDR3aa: CASSATREFGYTF
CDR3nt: TGTGCCAGCAGCGCGACGCGGGAGTTTGGCTACACCTTC

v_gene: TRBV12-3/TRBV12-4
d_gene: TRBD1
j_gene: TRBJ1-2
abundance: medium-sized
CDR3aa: CASSEGQDFSYTF
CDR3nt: TGTGCCAGCAGCGAGGGACAGGACTTTAGCTACACCTTC

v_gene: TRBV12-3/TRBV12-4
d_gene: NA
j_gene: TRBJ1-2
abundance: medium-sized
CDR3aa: CASRTGRVDGYTF
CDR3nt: TGTGCCAGCAGGACAGGAAGGGTTGATGGCTACACCTTC

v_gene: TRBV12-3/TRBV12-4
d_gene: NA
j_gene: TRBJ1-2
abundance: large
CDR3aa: CASTMEITSGYTF
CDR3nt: TGTGCCAGCACCATGGAAATCACCTCTGGCTACACCTTC

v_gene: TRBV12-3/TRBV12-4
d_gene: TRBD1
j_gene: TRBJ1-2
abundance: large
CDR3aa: CASSRTGPNYGYTF
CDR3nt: TGTGCCAGCAGTAGGACAGGGCCAAACTATGGCTACACCTTC

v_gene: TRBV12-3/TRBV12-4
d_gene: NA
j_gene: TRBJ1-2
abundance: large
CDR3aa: CASTITGTVYGYTF
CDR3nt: TGTGCCAGCACCATCACGGGTACAGTCTATGGCTACACCTTC

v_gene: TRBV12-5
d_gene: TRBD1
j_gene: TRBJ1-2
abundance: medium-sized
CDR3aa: CASGMDRAYGYTF
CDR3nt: TGTGCTAGTGGCATGGACAGGGCGTATGGCTACACCTTC

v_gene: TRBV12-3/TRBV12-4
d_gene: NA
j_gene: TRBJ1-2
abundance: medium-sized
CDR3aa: CASSPDTYYGYTF
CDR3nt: TGTGCCAGCAGCCCGGACACGTACTATGGCTACACCTTC

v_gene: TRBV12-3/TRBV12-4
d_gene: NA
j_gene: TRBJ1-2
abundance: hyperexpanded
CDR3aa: CASSLTGTTNYGYTF
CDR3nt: TGTGCCAGCAGTTTAACCGGGACAACTAACTATGGCTACACCTTC

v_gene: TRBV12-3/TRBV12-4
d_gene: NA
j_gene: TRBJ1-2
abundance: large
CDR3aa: CAITLGRDNYGYTF
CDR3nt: TGTGCCATCACCCTTGGGAGGGATAACTATGGCTACACCTTC

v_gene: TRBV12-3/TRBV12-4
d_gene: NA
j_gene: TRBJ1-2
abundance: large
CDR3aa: CASSLLGHGYTF
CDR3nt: TGTGCCAGCAGTTTATTAGGACATGGCTACACCTTC

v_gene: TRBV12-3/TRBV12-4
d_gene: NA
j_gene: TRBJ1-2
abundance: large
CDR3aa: CASSLGTGYGYTF
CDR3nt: TGTGCCAGCAGTTTGGGCACGGGCTATGGCTACACCTTC

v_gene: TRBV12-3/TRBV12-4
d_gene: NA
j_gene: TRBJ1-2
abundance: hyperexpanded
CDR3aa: CASSLAEQGYYGYTF
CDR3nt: TGTGCCAGCAGTTTGGCCGAACAGGGCTACTATGGCTACACCTTC

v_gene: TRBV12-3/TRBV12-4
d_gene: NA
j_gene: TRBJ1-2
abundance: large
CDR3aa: CASSYRAVGYTF
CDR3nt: TGTGCCAGCAGCTACAGGGCAGTTGGCTACACCTTC

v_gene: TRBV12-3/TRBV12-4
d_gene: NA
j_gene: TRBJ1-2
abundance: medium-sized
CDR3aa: CASSPGWVYGYTF
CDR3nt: TGTGCCAGCAGTCCCGGATGGGTCTATGGCTACACCTTC

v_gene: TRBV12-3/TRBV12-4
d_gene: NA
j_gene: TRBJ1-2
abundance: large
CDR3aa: CASSFGDGYTF
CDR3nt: TGTGCCAGCAGTTTTGGCGATGGCTACACCTTC

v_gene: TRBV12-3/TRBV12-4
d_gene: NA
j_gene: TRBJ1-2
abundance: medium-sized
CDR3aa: CASSTQVLYGYTF
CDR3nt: TGTGCCAGCAGTACGCAGGTCCTCTATGGCTACACCTTC

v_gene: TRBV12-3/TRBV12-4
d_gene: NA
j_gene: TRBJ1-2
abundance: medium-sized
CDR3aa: CASSPDSALVSYTF
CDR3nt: TGTGCCAGCAGTCCTGACAGCGCCTTAGTGAGCTACACCTTC

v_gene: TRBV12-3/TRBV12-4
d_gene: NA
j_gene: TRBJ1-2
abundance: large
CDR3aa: CATRAEPNYGYTF
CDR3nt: TGTGCCACAAGGGCAGAGCCCAACTATGGCTACACCTTC